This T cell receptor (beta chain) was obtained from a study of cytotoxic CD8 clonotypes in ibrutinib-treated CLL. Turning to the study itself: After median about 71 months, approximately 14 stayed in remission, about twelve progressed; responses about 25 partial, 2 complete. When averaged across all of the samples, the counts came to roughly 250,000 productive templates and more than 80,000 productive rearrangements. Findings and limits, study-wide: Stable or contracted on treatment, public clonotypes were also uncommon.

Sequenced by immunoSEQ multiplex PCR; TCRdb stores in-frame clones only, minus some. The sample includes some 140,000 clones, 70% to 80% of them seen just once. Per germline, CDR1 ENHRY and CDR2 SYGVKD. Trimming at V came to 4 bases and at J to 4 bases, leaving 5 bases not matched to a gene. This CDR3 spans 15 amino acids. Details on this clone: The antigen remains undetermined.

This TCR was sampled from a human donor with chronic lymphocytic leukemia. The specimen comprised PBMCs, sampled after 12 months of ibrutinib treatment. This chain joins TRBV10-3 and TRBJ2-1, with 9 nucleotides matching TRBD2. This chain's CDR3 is CAISGVAGVYNEQFF. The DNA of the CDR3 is TGTGCCATCAGTGGGGTAGCGGGAGTTTACAATGAGCAGTTCTTC.